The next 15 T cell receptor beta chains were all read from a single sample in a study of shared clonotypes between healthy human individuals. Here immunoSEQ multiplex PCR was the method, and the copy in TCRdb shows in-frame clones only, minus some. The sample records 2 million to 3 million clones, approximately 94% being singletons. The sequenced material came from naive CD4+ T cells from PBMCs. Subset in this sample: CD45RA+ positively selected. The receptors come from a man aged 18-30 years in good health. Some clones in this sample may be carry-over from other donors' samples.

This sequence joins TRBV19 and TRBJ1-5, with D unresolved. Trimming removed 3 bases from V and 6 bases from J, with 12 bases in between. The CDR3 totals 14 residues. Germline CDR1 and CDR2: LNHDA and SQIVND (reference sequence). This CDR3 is CASSISREVQPQHF. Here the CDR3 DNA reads TGTGCCAGTAGTATTTCACGGGAGGTTCAGCCCCAGCATTTT.

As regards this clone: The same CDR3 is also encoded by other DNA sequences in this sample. As DNA, the CDR3 is TGTGCCAGCAGCTTAATCTACGAGCAGTACTTC. Protein product: CASSLIYEQYF. This chain uses TRBV11-2 with TRBJ2-7; D is unresolved. The germline gives CDR1 SGHAT, CDR2 FQNNGV. V lost 2 bases to trimming and J lost 3 bases, with 2 bases between them. The CDR3 length is 11 residues.

CDR3 protein: CASSRRSSGRGETQYF. In DNA form, the CDR3 reads TGTGCCAGCAGCCGCAGGTCTAGCGGTCGGGGGGAGACCCAGTACTTC. This chain joins TRBV7-6 and TRBJ2-5, with 7 bases fitting TRBD2. CDR1 and CDR2 (germline): SGHVS, FNYEAQ. J was trimmed by 5 bases and V by 5 bases; bases with no gene match: 14. The CDR3 runs to 16 residues.

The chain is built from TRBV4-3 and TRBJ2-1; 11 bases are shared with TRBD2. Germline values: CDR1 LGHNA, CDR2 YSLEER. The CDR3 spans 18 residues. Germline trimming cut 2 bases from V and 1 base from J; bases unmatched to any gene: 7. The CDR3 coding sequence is TGCGCCAGCAGCCAATCTAGCGGGAGGAAACCGTCCTACAATGAGCAGTTCTTC. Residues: CASSQSSGRKPSYNEQFF.

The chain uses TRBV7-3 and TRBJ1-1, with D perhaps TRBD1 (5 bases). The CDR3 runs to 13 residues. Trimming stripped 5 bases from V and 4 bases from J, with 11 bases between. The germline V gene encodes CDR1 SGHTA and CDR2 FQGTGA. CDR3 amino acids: CASSQGLITEAFF. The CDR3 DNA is TGTGCCAGCAGCCAGGGACTGATCACTGAAGCTTTCTTT.

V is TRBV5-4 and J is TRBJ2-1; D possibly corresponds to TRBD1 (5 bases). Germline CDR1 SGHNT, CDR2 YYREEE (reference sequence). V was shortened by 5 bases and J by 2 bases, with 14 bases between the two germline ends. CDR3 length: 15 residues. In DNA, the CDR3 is TGTGCCAGCAGTCCGCTTGGGGCCACCTACAATGAGCAGTTCTTC. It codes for CASSPLGATYNEQFF.

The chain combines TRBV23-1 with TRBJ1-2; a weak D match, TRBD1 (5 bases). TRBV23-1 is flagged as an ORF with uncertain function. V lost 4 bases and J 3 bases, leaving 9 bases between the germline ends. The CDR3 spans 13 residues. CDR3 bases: TGCGCCAGCAGTCGGGGCAGGGACTATGGCTACACCTTC. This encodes CASSRGRDYGYTF.

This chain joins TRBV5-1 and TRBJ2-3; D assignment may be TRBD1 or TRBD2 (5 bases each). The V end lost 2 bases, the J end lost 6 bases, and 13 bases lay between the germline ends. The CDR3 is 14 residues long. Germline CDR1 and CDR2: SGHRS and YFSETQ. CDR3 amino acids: CASSLGTLGDTQYF. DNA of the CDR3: TGCGCCAGCAGCTTAGGGACGCTGGGGGATACGCAGTATTTT. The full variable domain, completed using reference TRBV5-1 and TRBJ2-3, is KAGVTQTPRYLIKTRGQQVTLSCSPISGHRSVSWYQQTPGQGLQFLFEYFSETQRNKGNFPGRFSGRQFSNSRSEMNVSTLELGDSALYLCASSLGTLGDTQYFGPGTRLTVL.

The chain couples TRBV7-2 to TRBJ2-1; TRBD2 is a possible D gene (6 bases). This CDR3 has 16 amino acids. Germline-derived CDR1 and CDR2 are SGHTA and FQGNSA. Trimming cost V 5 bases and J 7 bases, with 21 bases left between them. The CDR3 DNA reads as TGTGCCAGCAGCCTAAAGTTTCGGGACTTTAGGAATGAGCAGTTCTTC. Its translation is CASSLKFRDFRNEQFF.

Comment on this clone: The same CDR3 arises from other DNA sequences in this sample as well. The CDR3 reads CASSQDYGTEAFF. DNA of the CDR3: TGTGCCAGCAGCCAAGATTACGGTACTGAAGCTTTCTTT. This chain connects TRBV14 to TRBJ1-1; no definite D call. Trimming removed 0 bases at V and 5 bases at J, with 7 bases between. This CDR3 region has 13 residues. Germline lookup yields CDR1 SGHDN and CDR2 FVKESK.

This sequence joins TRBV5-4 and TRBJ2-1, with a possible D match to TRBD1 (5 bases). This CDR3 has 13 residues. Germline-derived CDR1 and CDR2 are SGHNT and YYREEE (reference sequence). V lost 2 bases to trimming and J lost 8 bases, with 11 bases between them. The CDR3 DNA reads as TGTGCCAGCAGCTTCCAGGGTGTTGATGAGCAGTTCTTC. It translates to CASSFQGVDEQFF.

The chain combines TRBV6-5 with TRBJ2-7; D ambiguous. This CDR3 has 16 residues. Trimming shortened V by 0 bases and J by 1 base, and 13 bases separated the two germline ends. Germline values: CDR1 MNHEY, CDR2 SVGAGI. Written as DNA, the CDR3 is TGTGCCAGCAGTTACTCGGTACTACTTAGTTCCTACGAGCAGTACTTC. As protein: CASSYSVLLSSYEQYF.

The CDR3 reads CASSHAGRTEAFF. The CDR3 DNA reads as TGTGCCAGCAGCCATGCGGGGAGAACTGAAGCTTTCTTT. The chain joins TRBV14 to TRBJ1-1; D call uncertain. Looked up from germline, CDR1 is SGHDN and CDR2 is FVKESK. This CDR3 is built from 13 residues. The V end was cut by 3 bases, the J end by 5 bases, with 10 bases between.

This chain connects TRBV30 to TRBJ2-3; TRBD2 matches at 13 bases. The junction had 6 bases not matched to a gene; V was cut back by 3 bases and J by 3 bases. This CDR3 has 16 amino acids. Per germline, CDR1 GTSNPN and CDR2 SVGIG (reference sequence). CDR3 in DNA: TGTGCCTGGAGCACCGGGACTAGCGGGATAACAGATACGCAGTATTTT. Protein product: CAWSTGTSGITDTQYF.

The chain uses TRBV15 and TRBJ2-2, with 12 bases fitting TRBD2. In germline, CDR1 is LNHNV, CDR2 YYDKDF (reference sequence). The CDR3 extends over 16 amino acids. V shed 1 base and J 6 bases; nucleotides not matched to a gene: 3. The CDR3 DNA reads TGTGCCACCAGCAGAGGACTAGCGGGGGCCCCCGGGGAGCTGTTTTTT. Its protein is CATSRGLAGAPGELFF.